This T cell receptor (beta chain) originates from a study of human T cells and chemical hapten exposure. Study at large: Epicutaneous patch tests delivered 0.01% DPC to the upper back, with evaluation at 6 days.

The CDR3 extends over 18 amino acids. Germline CDR1 reads LGHNA; CDR2 reads YSLEER. After removal of 4 bases from V and 6 bases from J, the junction contained 8 bases not matched to a gene. Concerning this clonotype: The antigen remains unidentified.

Regarding the study as a whole: PT1 expanded TCR counts and patch test score correlated positively. It was expanded TCRs that formed significantly more large CDR3 similarity clusters than controls did. TCRs exceeding 1 in 1000 frequency stayed unchanged with DPC sensitization.

TCRdb called the RACE reads again in MiXCR, with one record for every CDR3 protein. The sample has 100,000 or so distinct CDR3 sequences; 11% are singletons. This sample's time point: patch test 1, 2 weeks after DPC sensitization. As for treatment: therapeutic diphenylcyclopropenone sensitization with weekly scalp DPC. This chain joins TRBV4-3 and TRBJ2-2; 16 bases are shared with TRBD2. Here the sequenced sample was whole blood, taken in connection with sensitization to the hapten diphenylcyclopropenone (DPC). The sequence was collected from a middle-aged woman with alopecia areata. Some clones in this sample may be carry-over from other donors' samples. CDR3 bases: TGCGCCAGCAGCCCAACCGGGACTAGCGGGGGGGCGGCCGGGGAGCTGTTTTTT. This translates into CASSPTGTSGGAAGELFF.